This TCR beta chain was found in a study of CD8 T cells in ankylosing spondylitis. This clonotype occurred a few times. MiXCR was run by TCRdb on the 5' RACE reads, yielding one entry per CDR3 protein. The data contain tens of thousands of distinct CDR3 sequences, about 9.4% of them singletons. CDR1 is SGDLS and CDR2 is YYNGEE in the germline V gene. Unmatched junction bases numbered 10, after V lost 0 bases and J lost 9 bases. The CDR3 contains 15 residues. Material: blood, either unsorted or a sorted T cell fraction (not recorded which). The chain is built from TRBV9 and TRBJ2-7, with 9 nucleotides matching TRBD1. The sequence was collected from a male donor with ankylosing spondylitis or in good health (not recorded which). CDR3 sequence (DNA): TGTGCCAGCAGCGTAGAGGGACAGGGTTCCGTGCTGCAGTACTTC. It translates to CASSVEGQGSVLQYF.